This T cell receptor (beta chain) was captured by sequencing in a study of cytomegalovirus exposure and HLA in healthy donors. The repertoire was sequenced with immunoSEQ multiplex PCR; TCRdb's copy has only in-frame clones and lacks some. Among roughly 200,000 clones listed, roughly 81% were seen once. There are 14 residues in the CDR3. Trimming left V 9 bases short and J 0 bases short, with 12 bases between. The germline V gene encodes CDR1 LNHDA and CDR2 SQIVND (reference sequence). A note on this clone: Antigen unknown.

Study-wide results and limits: Published work reported that the classifier diagnosed cytomegalovirus status with high specificity and sensitivity.

The chain carries TRBV19 and TRBJ1-3, with a tentative D call TRBD1 (6 bases). This clonotype was obtained from a woman in her 30s in good health and CMV-seronegative. The sample was PBMCs. CDR3 in DNA: TGTGCCAGCAAGGCAGGGGACTCTGGAAACACCATATATTTT. It yields the protein CASKAGDSGNTIYF. Combining the CDR3 with reference TRBV19 and TRBJ1-3 gives the whole variable domain DGGITQSPKYLFRKEGQNVTLSCEQNLNHDAMYWYRQDPGQGLRLIYYSQIVNDFQKGDIAEGYSVSREKKESFPLTVTSAQKNPTAFYLCASKAGDSGNTIYFGEGSWLTVV.